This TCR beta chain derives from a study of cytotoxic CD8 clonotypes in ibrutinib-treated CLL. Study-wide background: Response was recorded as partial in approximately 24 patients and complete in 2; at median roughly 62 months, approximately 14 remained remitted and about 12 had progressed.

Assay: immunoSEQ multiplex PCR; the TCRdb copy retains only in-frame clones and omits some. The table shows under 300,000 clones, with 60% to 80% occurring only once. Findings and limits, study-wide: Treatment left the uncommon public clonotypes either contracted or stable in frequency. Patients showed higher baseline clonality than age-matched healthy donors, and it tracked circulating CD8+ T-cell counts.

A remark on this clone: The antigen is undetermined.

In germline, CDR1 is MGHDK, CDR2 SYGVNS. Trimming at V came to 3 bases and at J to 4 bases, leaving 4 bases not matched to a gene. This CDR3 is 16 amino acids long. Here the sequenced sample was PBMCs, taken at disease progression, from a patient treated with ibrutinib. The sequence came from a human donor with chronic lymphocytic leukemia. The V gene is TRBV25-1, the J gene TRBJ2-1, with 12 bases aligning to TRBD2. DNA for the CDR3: TGTGCCAGCAGTGATCCTAGCGGGGGGGTGTACAATGAGCAGTTCTTC. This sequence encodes CASSDPSGGVYNEQFF.